This is a list of T cell receptor beta chains from one sample in a study of tumor T cells in aggressive B-cell lymphoma. Libraries were prepared by immunoSEQ multiplex PCR; TCRdb keeps only in-frame clonotypes and omits some of them. Here the sample spans about 5,600 clones, about 73% being singletons. Sample: tumor tissue. These receptors were collected from an adult with diffuse large B cell lymphoma. CDR3s include the opening cysteine and the closing phenylalanine or tryptophan. D genes are given only for firm matches. A clone size is listed for some rows: how often the clone was seen (once, few, many), or a class if it is expanded.

v_call	clone_size	d_call	j_call	cdr3_aa	cdr3_nt
TRBV5-1	NA	NA	TRBJ2-1	CASSINNEQFF	TGCGCCAGCAGCATAAACAATGAGCAGTTCTTC
TRBV19	few	TRBD2	TRBJ2-1	CASSILAGTYNEQFF	TGTGCCAGTAGTATACTAGCGGGCACGTACAATGAGCAGTTCTTC
TRBV4-2	NA	NA	TRBJ2-3	CASSQTDTQYF	TGTGCCAGCAGTCAGACAGATACGCAGTATTTT
TRBV5-5	NA	NA	TRBJ1-2	CASSLRPLANYGYTF	TGTGCCAGCAGCTTGAGACCGTTAGCTAACTATGGCTATACCTTC
TRBV29-1	few	NA	TRBJ1-1	CSVVRRGRMNTEAFF	TGCAGCGTTGTTAGGAGGGGCCGGATGAACACTGAAGCTTTCTTT
TRBV5-8	NA	NA	TRBJ1-4	CASSPADDSGEKLFF	TGTGCCAGCAGCCCAGCGGACGATTCGGGGGAAAAACTGTTTTTT
TRBV4-1	NA	NA	TRBJ2-2	CASSSQPGELFF	TGCGCCAGCAGCTCACAACCCGGGGAGCTGTTTTTT
TRBV25-1	few	NA	TRBJ1-1	CASSGYGAEAFF	TGTGCCAGCAGTGGTTACGGGGCTGAAGCTTTCTTT
TRBV9	NA	TRBD1	TRBJ2-1	CASSARAGTGWNEQFF	TGTGCCAGCAGCGCACGGGCCGGGACAGGATGGAATGAGCAGTTCTTC
TRBV6-6	NA	TRBD2	TRBJ2-2	CASSYDSGSGELFF	TGTGCCAGCAGTTACGATAGCGGGTCCGGGGAGCTGTTTTTT
TRBV7-6	NA	TRBD2	TRBJ2-1	CASSLGGGYNEQFF	TGTGCCAGCAGCTTGGGGGGAGGGTACAATGAGCAGTTCTTC
TRBV18	NA	NA	TRBJ1-4	CASSPPEAQGGTNEKLFF	TGTGCCAGCTCACCACCGGAGGCCCAGGGAGGCACTAATGAAAAACTGTTTTTT
TRBV19	NA	TRBD2	TRBJ2-5	CASSIRAGDQETQYF	TGTGCCAGTAGTATAAGAGCGGGAGATCAAGAGACCCAGTACTTC
TRBV29-1	NA	NA	TRBJ2-1	CSANNPVAWDEQFF	TGCAGCGCCAATAATCCTGTAGCTTGGGATGAGCAGTTCTTC
TRBV28	few	TRBD2	TRBJ2-7	CASSAFSGTSGYISYEQYF	TGTGCCAGCAGTGCCTTCTCCGGGACTAGCGGGTATATTTCCTACGAGCAGTACTTC
TRBV11-2	once	NA	TRBJ1-1	CASSLADYTEAFF	TGTGCCAGCAGCTTGGCGGATTACACTGAAGCTTTCTTT
TRBV27	NA	NA	TRBJ1-6	CASSLYGGSYSPLHF	TGTGCCAGCAGTTTATATGGGGGGTCTTATTCACCCCTCCACTTT
TRBV7-8	NA	NA	TRBJ2-7	CASSLGPGGYEQYF	TGTGCCAGCAGCCTAGGTCCCGGAGGCTACGAGCAGTACTTC
TRBV9	NA	NA	TRBJ2-1	CASSSNNEQFF	TGTGCCAGCAGTTCAAACAATGAGCAGTTCTTC
TRBV28	NA	NA	TRBJ2-7	CASSRGEQYF	TGTGCCAGCAGTCGGGGAGAGCAGTACTTC
TRBV29-1	NA	NA	TRBJ2-2	CSVGHGLHTGELFF	TGCAGCGTTGGACACGGTCTTCACACCGGGGAGCTGTTTTTT
TRBV11-3	NA	NA	TRBJ2-5	CASSLEDNQETQYF	TGTGCCAGCAGCTTAGAGGACAACCAAGAGACCCAGTACTTC
TRBV5-1	NA	NA	TRBJ2-5	CASSLGVGVRGETQYF	TGCGCCAGCAGCTTGGGAGTGGGAGTGAGGGGGGAGACCCAGTACTTC
TRBV11-3	NA	NA	TRBJ2-2	CASSFSRGNTGELFF	TGTGCCAGCAGTTTTAGCAGGGGGAACACCGGGGAGCTGTTTTTT
TRBV6-5	NA	NA	TRBJ1-2	CASRTQGKVGGYTF	TGTGCCAGCAGAACACAGGGAAAAGTGGGAGGCTACACCTTC
TRBV19	NA	TRBD1	TRBJ2-3	CASGRIDRGVDTQYF	TGTGCCAGTGGAAGAATTGACAGGGGGGTAGATACGCAGTATTTT
TRBV19	NA	NA	TRBJ2-2	CASRLAPGELFF	TGTGCCAGTAGACTAGCCCCCGGGGAGCTGTTTTTT
TRBV5-1	NA	NA	TRBJ1-1	CASTPEDRLNTEAFF	TGCGCCAGCACCCCGGAGGACCGATTGAACACTGAAGCTTTCTTT
TRBV28	NA	NA	TRBJ2-7	CASSPNRVHEQYF	TGTGCCAGCAGTCCCAACAGGGTTCACGAGCAGTACTTC
TRBV7-9	NA	NA	TRBJ2-5	CASSLAGGPETQYF	TGTGCCAGCAGCTTAGCGGGAGGTCCAGAGACCCAGTACTTC
TRBV7-9	NA	NA	TRBJ1-1	CASSYTTGPTEAFF	TGTGCCAGCAGCTACACGACAGGACCCACTGAAGCTTTCTTT
TRBV5-1	NA	TRBD2	TRBJ2-1	CASKRERGGNEQFF	TGCGCCAGTAAAAGGGAGCGGGGAGGCAATGAGCAGTTCTTC
TRBV28	once	TRBD2	TRBJ2-7	CASSYGGRGEQYF	TGTGCCAGCAGTTACGGCGGGAGGGGCGAGCAGTACTTC
TRBV15	NA	NA	TRBJ2-7	CATSRGAGLSEQYF	TGTGCCACCAGCAGAGGTGCAGGGTTAAGCGAGCAGTACTTC
TRBV14	few	TRBD2	TRBJ2-3	CASSQRRLAPGRADTQYF	TGTGCCAGCAGCCAAAGGAGACTAGCTCCCGGGCGGGCAGATACGCAGTATTTT
TRBV27	NA	NA	TRBJ2-1	CASSLGLADYNEQFF	TGTGCCAGCAGTTTAGGCCTAGCTGATTACAATGAGCAGTTCTTC
TRBV5-6	NA	NA	TRBJ2-1	CASSSLRDRTPFF	TGTGCCAGCAGTTCATTGCGGGACCGCACGCCGTTCTTC
TRBV2	NA	NA	TRBJ2-7	CAGCGLDPGEQYF	TGTGCCGGTTGCGGGCTAGACCCCGGCGAGCAGTACTTC
TRBV9	NA	NA	TRBJ1-5	CASSVSGGNQPQHF	TGTGCCAGCAGCGTATCAGGGGGCAATCAGCCCCAGCATTTT
TRBV18	NA	NA	TRBJ2-7	CASSPQGHEGTYEQYF	TGTGCCAGCTCACCCCAGGGACACGAGGGGACCTACGAGCAGTACTTC
TRBV5-1	few	TRBD2	TRBJ2-5	CASSLGLAGGPSQETQYF	TGCGCCAGCAGCCTGGGACTAGCGGGAGGGCCCTCCCAAGAGACCCAGTACTTC
TRBV30	NA	NA	TRBJ2-7	CARPGGREQYF	TGTGCCCGCCCAGGGGGGAGAGAGCAGTACTTC
TRBV27	few	NA	TRBJ1-1	CASKRGDLFF	TGTGCCAGCAAGCGGGGGGATTTGTTCTTT
TRBV6-6	few	TRBD1	TRBJ1-1	CASSYPQGELLAEAFF	TGTGCCAGCAGTTACCCGCAGGGGGAATTATTAGCTGAAGCTTTCTTT
TRBV27	NA	TRBD2	TRBJ2-3	CASVKRAGGPATDTQYF	TGTGCCAGCGTCAAACGCGCGGGAGGGCCAGCGACAGATACGCAGTATTTT
TRBV28	NA	TRBD1	TRBJ1-4	CASSFGRGREKLFF	TGTGCCAGCAGTTTCGGCAGGGGGCGAGAAAAACTGTTTTTT
TRBV9	NA	NA	TRBJ1-1	CASSVAGVGTEAFF	TGTGCCAGCAGCGTAGCAGGGGTTGGCACTGAAGCTTTCTTT
TRBV18	NA	TRBD2	TRBJ2-1	CASSRTSGNEQFF	TGTGCCAGCTCAAGGACTAGTGGCAATGAGCAGTTCTTC
TRBV27	NA	TRBD1	TRBJ2-7	CASSFRTGDYEQYF	TGTGCCAGCAGCTTCCGGACAGGGGACTACGAGCAGTACTTC
TRBV6-6	NA	NA	TRBJ1-2	CASTIKRFVNYGYTF	TGTGCCAGCACCATCAAGAGGTTCGTCAACTATGGCTACACCTTC
TRBV9	NA	NA	TRBJ2-1	CASSVGGSEQFF	TGTGCCAGCAGCGTAGGAGGTTCTGAGCAGTTCTTC
TRBV7-2	NA	TRBD1	TRBJ1-5	CASSTLTGGDQPQHF	TGTGCCAGCAGCACCCTAACAGGGGGCGATCAGCCCCAGCATTTT
TRBV18	NA	NA	TRBJ2-1	CASSPGTGSIFGLFF	TGTGCCAGCTCACCAGGTACCGGCAGTATATTCGGACTGTTCTTC
TRBV27	NA	NA	TRBJ2-3	CASHGQITDTQYF	TGTGCCAGTCATGGACAGATTACAGATACGCAGTATTTT